These T cell receptor beta chains were read from a single sample in a study of blood T cell repertoires in COVID-19. The assay was immunoSEQ multiplex PCR, and TCRdb's table has in-frame clones only and misses some. The sample lists around 130,000 clones; around 80% were seen once. Material: peripheral blood. These receptors all come from a man in his forties or fifties with acute or convalescent COVID-19. Each CDR3 is given with its conserved first and last residue. The order of the fields is V gene, D gene, clone size, J gene, CDR3 DNA, CDR3 protein. D genes are given only for firm matches. For some rows the clone size is stated as once, few or many, or as a class when expanded; others skip it.

TRBV9	TRBD1	NA	TRBJ1-3	TGTGCCTCGCAGGGGGCTGGAAACACCATATATTTT	CASQGAGNTIYF
TRBV3-1/TRBV3-2	NA	NA	TRBJ1-2	TGTGCCAGCAGCCAACGAGACAGTCTCTATGGCTACACCTTC	CASSQRDSLYGYTF
TRBV28	TRBD1	NA	TRBJ2-2	TGTGCCAGCCTCGACAGGGGGCTCGGGGAGCTGTTTTTT	CASLDRGLGELFF
TRBV27	NA	NA	TRBJ1-2	TGTGCCAGCAGTTTTGGGATCTCAGGGGGCTACACCTTC	CASSFGISGGYTF
TRBV12-3/TRBV12-4	TRBD1	NA	TRBJ1-5	TGTGCCAGCACCCACAGGGGAGATCAGCCCCAGCATTTT	CASTHRGDQPQHF
TRBV12-3/TRBV12-4	NA	NA	TRBJ2-1	TGTGCCAGCAGTTTGGTCAGGAGGAGTGAGCAGTTCTTC	CASSLVRRSEQFF
TRBV19	TRBD1	NA	TRBJ2-5	TGTGCCAGTAGTTCCGGACAGGGTCCCGAGACCCAGTACTTC	CASSSGQGPETQYF
TRBV30	NA	many	TRBJ1-3	TGTGCCTGGCGGGTCTCTGGAAACACCATATATTTT	CAWRVSGNTIYF
TRBV24-1	NA	NA	TRBJ1-5	TGTGCCACCAGTGACCGTTTACCCCGGACTGATCAGCCCCAGCATTTT	CATSDRLPRTDQPQHF
TRBV7-2	NA	NA	TRBJ2-3	TGTGCCAGCAGCTTAGTTCGTGATACGCAGTATTTT	CASSLVRDTQYF
TRBV28	NA	NA	TRBJ1-5	TGTGCCAGCAGTTTGGCAGGAACAGGGTCAGTAAATCAGCCCCAGCATTTT	CASSLAGTGSVNQPQHF
TRBV12-3/TRBV12-4	NA	NA	TRBJ1-1	TGTGCCAGCAGTTTACTGTTAAACACTGAAGCTTTCTTT	CASSLLLNTEAFF
TRBV5-4	NA	NA	TRBJ1-2	TGTGCCAGCAGCTTATTGAGTCAGGGCCGCTATGGCTACACCTTC	CASSLLSQGRYGYTF
TRBV7-6	TRBD1	NA	TRBJ2-5	TGTGCCAGCAGCCCCGGACAGGGGACAGAGACCCAGTACTTC	CASSPGQGTETQYF
TRBV6-6	TRBD1	NA	TRBJ1-2	TGTGCCAGCACCATGACAGGGGGCAACAGCTACACCTTC	CASTMTGGNSYTF
TRBV5-6	TRBD1	once	TRBJ2-1	TGTGCCAGCAGCCTGGTCGGGACAGGGAAGTATGAGCAGTTCTTC	CASSLVGTGKYEQFF